These T cell receptor beta chains were read from a single sample in a study of beta chain features in type 1 diabetes. TCRdb's copy holds only in-frame clones and misses some; the assay was immunoSEQ multiplex PCR. Of fewer than 650,000 clones listed, 15% are singletons. Sequenced: naive CD4+ T cells from blood. Receptors originate from a man between 18 and 29 years old in good health. CDR3s include the opening cysteine and the closing phenylalanine or tryptophan. A D gene is named only where the DNA matches it firmly. Only some rows state a clone size, as once, few, many or a class for expanded clones.

TRBJ2-1 . TRBD2 TRBV7-3 CASSSQVAGTSYNEQFF TGTGCCAGCAGCTCCCAGGTAGCGGGGACCTCCTACAATGAGCAGTTCTTC
TRBJ2-3 few TRBD1 TRBV7-7 CASSLDRGGTDTQYF TGTGCTAGCAGCTTAGACAGGGGCGGCACAGATACGCAGTATTTT
TRBJ1-2 . . TRBV9 CASSVGAGPLYGYTF TGTGCCAGCAGCGTAGGGGCAGGGCCACTCTATGGCTACACCTTC
TRBJ1-4 few . TRBV29-1 CSVNSEGNREKLFF TGCAGCGTCAACTCCGAAGGCAACAGGGAAAAACTGTTTTTT
TRBJ2-7 . . TRBV5-4 CASSLQGYEQYF TGTGCCAGCAGCTTACAGGGCTACGAGCAGTACTTC
TRBJ1-2 . TRBD1 TRBV6-5 CASSKDRGRSYGYTF TGTGCCAGCAGTAAAGACAGGGGGCGCAGCTATGGCTACACCTTC
TRBJ2-5 . . TRBV27 CASSLGGRTETQYF TGTGCCAGCAGTTTAGGGGGCAGAACGGAGACCCAGTACTTC
TRBJ2-1 few TRBD1 TRBV27 CASKMDRGGNEQFF TGTGCCAGCAAAATGGACAGGGGGGGCAATGAGCAGTTCTTC
TRBJ2-7 . TRBD1 TRBV13 CASSPSGQGSYEQYF TGTGCCAGCAGCCCCTCGGGACAGGGCTCCTACGAGCAGTACTTC
TRBJ2-5 . . TRBV5-1 CASSFPGTQETQYF TGCGCCAGCAGCTTTCCCGGGACCCAAGAGACCCAGTACTTC
TRBJ2-5 . TRBD2 TRBV19 CASSPSGRATPETQYF TGTGCCAGTAGTCCAAGCGGGAGGGCCACCCCAGAGACCCAGTACTTC
TRBJ1-1 . TRBD1 TRBV7-2 CASSYRQGADTEAFF TGTGCCAGCAGCTACCGACAGGGGGCGGACACTGAAGCTTTCTTT
TRBJ1-1 . . TRBV7-2 CASSASRRTRAEAFF TGTGCCAGCAGCGCCTCCAGGAGAACAAGGGCTGAAGCTTTCTTT
TRBJ1-5 . . TRBV2 CASTREYSNQPQHF TGTGCCAGCACGCGGGAATATAGCAATCAGCCCCAGCATTTT
TRBJ2-1 few TRBD2 TRBV4-1 CASSPGSLAGAYNEQFF TGCGCCAGCAGCCCAGGAAGCCTAGCGGGAGCTTACAATGAGCAGTTCTTC
TRBJ2-7 . TRBD1 TRBV15 CATSRRPGQVYEQYF TGTGCCACCAGCAGGCGCCCGGGACAGGTCTACGAGCAGTACTTC
TRBJ2-2 . . TRBV7-2 CASLDRQAGELFF TGTGCCAGCTTGGACCGACAGGCCGGGGAGCTGTTTTTT
TRBJ2-1 few . TRBV4-1 CASSPLGLSYNEQFF TGCGCCAGCAGCCCTTTAGGGCTTTCCTACAATGAGCAGTTCTTC
TRBJ1-6 . . TRBV9 CASSGQINSPLHF TGTGCCAGCAGCGGGCAAATCAATTCACCCCTCCACTTT
TRBJ1-2 few . TRBV29-1 CSVDGSKPTGGYTF TGCAGCGTTGACGGTTCAAAGCCCACGGGAGGCTACACCTTC
TRBJ1-4 . . TRBV9 CASSGPSATNEKLFF TGTGCCAGCAGCGGACCGAGTGCAACTAATGAAAAACTGTTTTTT
TRBJ2-3 . TRBD2 TRBV4-2 CASSRRLAGIDTQYF TGTGCCAGCAGCCGCCGACTAGCGGGGATAGATACGCAGTATTTT
TRBJ2-1 few TRBD2 TRBV7-9 CASGLLGGVNEQFF TGTGCCAGCGGCCTCCTCGGGGGGGTGAATGAGCAGTTCTTC
TRBJ2-7 . TRBD1 TRBV27 CATAGTDSYEQYF TGTGCCACCGCCGGGACAGACAGCTACGAGCAGTACTTC
TRBJ1-1 few . TRBV6-5 CASSYEGVMNTEAFF TGTGCCAGCAGTTACGAGGGGGTCATGAACACTGAAGCTTTCTTT
TRBJ2-7 . TRBD2 TRBV7-2 CASSLASGSSYEQYF TGTGCCAGCAGCTTAGCTAGCGGGAGCAGCTACGAGCAGTACTTC